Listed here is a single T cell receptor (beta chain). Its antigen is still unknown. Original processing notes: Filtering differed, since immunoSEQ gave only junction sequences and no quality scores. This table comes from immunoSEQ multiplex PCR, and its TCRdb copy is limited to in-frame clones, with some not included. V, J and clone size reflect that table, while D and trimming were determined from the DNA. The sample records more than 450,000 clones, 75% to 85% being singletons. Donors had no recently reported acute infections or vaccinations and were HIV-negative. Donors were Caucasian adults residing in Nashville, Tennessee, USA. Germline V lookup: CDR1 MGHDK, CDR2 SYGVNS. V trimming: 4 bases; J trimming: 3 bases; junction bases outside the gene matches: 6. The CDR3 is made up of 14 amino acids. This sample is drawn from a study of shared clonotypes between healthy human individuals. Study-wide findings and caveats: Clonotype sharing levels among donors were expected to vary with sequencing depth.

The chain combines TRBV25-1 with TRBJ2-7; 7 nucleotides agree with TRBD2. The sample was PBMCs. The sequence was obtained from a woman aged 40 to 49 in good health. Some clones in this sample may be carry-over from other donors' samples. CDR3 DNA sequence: TGTGCCAGCAGTGGGGGGGGAAGCGACTACGAGCAGTACTTC. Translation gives CASSGGGSDYEQYF.